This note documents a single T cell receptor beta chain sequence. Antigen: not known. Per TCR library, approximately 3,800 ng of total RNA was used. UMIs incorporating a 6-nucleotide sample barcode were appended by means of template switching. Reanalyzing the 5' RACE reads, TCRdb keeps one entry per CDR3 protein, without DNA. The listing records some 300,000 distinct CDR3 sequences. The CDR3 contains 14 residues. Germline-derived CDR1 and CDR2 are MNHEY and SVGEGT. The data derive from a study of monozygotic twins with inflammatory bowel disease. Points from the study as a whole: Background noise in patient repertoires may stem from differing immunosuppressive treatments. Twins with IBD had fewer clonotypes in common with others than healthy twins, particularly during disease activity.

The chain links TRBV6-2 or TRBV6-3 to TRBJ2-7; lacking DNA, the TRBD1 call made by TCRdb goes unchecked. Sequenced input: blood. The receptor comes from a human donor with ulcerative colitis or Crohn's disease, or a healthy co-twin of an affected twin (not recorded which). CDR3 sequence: CASINQRQGREQYF.